The rows below give T cell receptor beta chains drawn from one sample of a study of shared clonotypes between healthy human individuals. Profiled with immunoSEQ multiplex PCR; TCRdb holds only in-frame clones, not every one. Of about 680,000 clones in the sample, around 73% were seen once. Sequences were obtained from memory CD4+ T cells sorted from blood. These receptors originate from a woman under 40 in good health. The CDR3 runs from the conserved cysteine through the conserved F or W. The order of the fields is J gene, V gene, clone size, CDR3 protein. Size is stated for part of the rows, as once, few or many counts, or as a class when the clone is expanded.

j_gene: TRBJ2-7; v_gene: TRBV19; abundance: NA; CDR3aa: CASSFVSGTSGSGEQYF
j_gene: TRBJ2-1; v_gene: TRBV30; abundance: few; CDR3aa: CAWSVGLAVMFF
j_gene: TRBJ1-2; v_gene: TRBV13; abundance: NA; CDR3aa: CASSLRGSYGYTF
j_gene: TRBJ1-5; v_gene: TRBV2; abundance: NA; CDR3aa: CASRGDRGSYQPQHF
j_gene: TRBJ2-3; v_gene: TRBV6-5; abundance: NA; CDR3aa: CASSYRPADTQYF
j_gene: TRBJ2-5; v_gene: TRBV18; abundance: NA; CDR3aa: CASSSSRGSQETQYF
j_gene: TRBJ2-7; v_gene: TRBV28; abundance: NA; CDR3aa: CASSSGGGYEQYF
j_gene: TRBJ1-5; v_gene: TRBV6-5; abundance: NA; CDR3aa: CASSTQRDQPQHF
j_gene: TRBJ1-1; v_gene: TRBV10-1; abundance: NA; CDR3aa: CASSEGWGNTEAFF
j_gene: TRBJ2-1; v_gene: TRBV5-1; abundance: NA; CDR3aa: CASGRGGPYNEQFF
j_gene: TRBJ2-7; v_gene: TRBV2; abundance: NA; CDR3aa: CASSPRAGGPYEQYF
j_gene: TRBJ2-7; v_gene: TRBV21-1; abundance: NA; CDR3aa: CASSKRTLPDEQYF
j_gene: TRBJ2-7; v_gene: TRBV7-2; abundance: NA; CDR3aa: CASSFRLSGYEQYF
j_gene: TRBJ1-4; v_gene: TRBV18; abundance: NA; CDR3aa: CASSPRSGGSEKLFF
j_gene: TRBJ1-2; v_gene: TRBV27; abundance: NA; CDR3aa: CASSGPGGMGGYGYTF
j_gene: TRBJ2-5; v_gene: TRBV10-3; abundance: NA; CDR3aa: CAIAPTSGRAGQETQYF
j_gene: TRBJ2-3; v_gene: TRBV29-1; abundance: NA; CDR3aa: CSVAEVGNTDTQYF
j_gene: TRBJ2-7; v_gene: TRBV28; abundance: NA; CDR3aa: CASSLTGAYEQYF
j_gene: TRBJ2-7; v_gene: TRBV18; abundance: NA; CDR3aa: CASSPGTGRSYEQYF
j_gene: TRBJ1-2; v_gene: TRBV6-6; abundance: NA; CDR3aa: CASSPTGDPNYGYTF
j_gene: TRBJ2-1; v_gene: TRBV2; abundance: NA; CDR3aa: CASSIDYNEQFF
j_gene: TRBJ1-5; v_gene: TRBV2; abundance: NA; CDR3aa: CASSGRDSLSSQPQHF
j_gene: TRBJ1-5; v_gene: TRBV2; abundance: NA; CDR3aa: CASRRGGLHRNQPQHF
j_gene: TRBJ2-3; v_gene: TRBV29-1; abundance: few; CDR3aa: CSVEAAPRADTQYF
j_gene: TRBJ2-7; v_gene: TRBV7-9; abundance: NA; CDR3aa: CASSPTDSGSYEQYF
j_gene: TRBJ1-5; v_gene: TRBV4-2; abundance: NA; CDR3aa: CASSQDGIFGDQPQHF
j_gene: TRBJ2-1; v_gene: TRBV28; abundance: NA; CDR3aa: CASSLWQGALNEQFF
j_gene: TRBJ2-3; v_gene: TRBV27; abundance: few; CDR3aa: CASSWGVKDTQYF
j_gene: TRBJ2-2; v_gene: TRBV7-9; abundance: NA; CDR3aa: CASSPGSYGGGELFF
j_gene: TRBJ1-2; v_gene: TRBV2; abundance: few; CDR3aa: CASSGQLNYGYTF
j_gene: TRBJ1-5; v_gene: TRBV28; abundance: NA; CDR3aa: CASSEPGQGQLQPQHF
j_gene: TRBJ2-1; v_gene: TRBV6-1; abundance: few; CDR3aa: CASSPGPGDEQFF
j_gene: TRBJ2-1; v_gene: TRBV5-1; abundance: once; CDR3aa: CASSLLTGTSGSDEQFF
j_gene: TRBJ2-7; v_gene: TRBV28; abundance: NA; CDR3aa: CASSLYEQYF
j_gene: TRBJ2-7; v_gene: TRBV7-9; abundance: NA; CDR3aa: CASSRTTGLYEQYF
j_gene: TRBJ2-3; v_gene: TRBV5-1; abundance: NA; CDR3aa: CASSLAGRKDTQYF
j_gene: TRBJ1-1; v_gene: TRBV5-1; abundance: NA; CDR3aa: CASSTNTEAFF
j_gene: TRBJ2-1; v_gene: TRBV5-1; abundance: few; CDR3aa: CASSLGFGTDYNEQFF
j_gene: TRBJ2-7; v_gene: TRBV2; abundance: once; CDR3aa: CASSAASGGVYEQYF
j_gene: TRBJ2-2; v_gene: TRBV29-1; abundance: few; CDR3aa: CSAKTGTGSTGELFF
j_gene: TRBJ1-5; v_gene: TRBV6-1; abundance: NA; CDR3aa: CASSEAMFRFNQPQHF
j_gene: TRBJ2-5; v_gene: TRBV5-4; abundance: NA; CDR3aa: CASSPKMGQGWETQYF
j_gene: TRBJ2-7; v_gene: TRBV18; abundance: NA; CDR3aa: CASSPTTGMHEQYF
j_gene: TRBJ2-2; v_gene: TRBV27; abundance: NA; CDR3aa: CASSLYRGGRGYTGELFF
j_gene: TRBJ2-7; v_gene: TRBV6-1; abundance: many; CDR3aa: CASSEASGRNYEQYF
j_gene: TRBJ2-1; v_gene: TRBV7-6; abundance: NA; CDR3aa: CASSLSEGFREQFF
j_gene: TRBJ1-1; v_gene: TRBV4-1; abundance: NA; CDR3aa: CASSQGRGSLNTEAFF
j_gene: TRBJ2-3; v_gene: TRBV18; abundance: NA; CDR3aa: CASSPALDTQYF
j_gene: TRBJ2-3; v_gene: TRBV7-3; abundance: NA; CDR3aa: CASSLGVTDTQYF
j_gene: TRBJ2-1; v_gene: TRBV7-2; abundance: NA; CDR3aa: CASSRDRGLSDEQFF
j_gene: TRBJ2-5; v_gene: TRBV11-2; abundance: NA; CDR3aa: CASSPGGSQETQYF
j_gene: TRBJ2-7; v_gene: TRBV7-3; abundance: NA; CDR3aa: CASSLMAGYEQYF